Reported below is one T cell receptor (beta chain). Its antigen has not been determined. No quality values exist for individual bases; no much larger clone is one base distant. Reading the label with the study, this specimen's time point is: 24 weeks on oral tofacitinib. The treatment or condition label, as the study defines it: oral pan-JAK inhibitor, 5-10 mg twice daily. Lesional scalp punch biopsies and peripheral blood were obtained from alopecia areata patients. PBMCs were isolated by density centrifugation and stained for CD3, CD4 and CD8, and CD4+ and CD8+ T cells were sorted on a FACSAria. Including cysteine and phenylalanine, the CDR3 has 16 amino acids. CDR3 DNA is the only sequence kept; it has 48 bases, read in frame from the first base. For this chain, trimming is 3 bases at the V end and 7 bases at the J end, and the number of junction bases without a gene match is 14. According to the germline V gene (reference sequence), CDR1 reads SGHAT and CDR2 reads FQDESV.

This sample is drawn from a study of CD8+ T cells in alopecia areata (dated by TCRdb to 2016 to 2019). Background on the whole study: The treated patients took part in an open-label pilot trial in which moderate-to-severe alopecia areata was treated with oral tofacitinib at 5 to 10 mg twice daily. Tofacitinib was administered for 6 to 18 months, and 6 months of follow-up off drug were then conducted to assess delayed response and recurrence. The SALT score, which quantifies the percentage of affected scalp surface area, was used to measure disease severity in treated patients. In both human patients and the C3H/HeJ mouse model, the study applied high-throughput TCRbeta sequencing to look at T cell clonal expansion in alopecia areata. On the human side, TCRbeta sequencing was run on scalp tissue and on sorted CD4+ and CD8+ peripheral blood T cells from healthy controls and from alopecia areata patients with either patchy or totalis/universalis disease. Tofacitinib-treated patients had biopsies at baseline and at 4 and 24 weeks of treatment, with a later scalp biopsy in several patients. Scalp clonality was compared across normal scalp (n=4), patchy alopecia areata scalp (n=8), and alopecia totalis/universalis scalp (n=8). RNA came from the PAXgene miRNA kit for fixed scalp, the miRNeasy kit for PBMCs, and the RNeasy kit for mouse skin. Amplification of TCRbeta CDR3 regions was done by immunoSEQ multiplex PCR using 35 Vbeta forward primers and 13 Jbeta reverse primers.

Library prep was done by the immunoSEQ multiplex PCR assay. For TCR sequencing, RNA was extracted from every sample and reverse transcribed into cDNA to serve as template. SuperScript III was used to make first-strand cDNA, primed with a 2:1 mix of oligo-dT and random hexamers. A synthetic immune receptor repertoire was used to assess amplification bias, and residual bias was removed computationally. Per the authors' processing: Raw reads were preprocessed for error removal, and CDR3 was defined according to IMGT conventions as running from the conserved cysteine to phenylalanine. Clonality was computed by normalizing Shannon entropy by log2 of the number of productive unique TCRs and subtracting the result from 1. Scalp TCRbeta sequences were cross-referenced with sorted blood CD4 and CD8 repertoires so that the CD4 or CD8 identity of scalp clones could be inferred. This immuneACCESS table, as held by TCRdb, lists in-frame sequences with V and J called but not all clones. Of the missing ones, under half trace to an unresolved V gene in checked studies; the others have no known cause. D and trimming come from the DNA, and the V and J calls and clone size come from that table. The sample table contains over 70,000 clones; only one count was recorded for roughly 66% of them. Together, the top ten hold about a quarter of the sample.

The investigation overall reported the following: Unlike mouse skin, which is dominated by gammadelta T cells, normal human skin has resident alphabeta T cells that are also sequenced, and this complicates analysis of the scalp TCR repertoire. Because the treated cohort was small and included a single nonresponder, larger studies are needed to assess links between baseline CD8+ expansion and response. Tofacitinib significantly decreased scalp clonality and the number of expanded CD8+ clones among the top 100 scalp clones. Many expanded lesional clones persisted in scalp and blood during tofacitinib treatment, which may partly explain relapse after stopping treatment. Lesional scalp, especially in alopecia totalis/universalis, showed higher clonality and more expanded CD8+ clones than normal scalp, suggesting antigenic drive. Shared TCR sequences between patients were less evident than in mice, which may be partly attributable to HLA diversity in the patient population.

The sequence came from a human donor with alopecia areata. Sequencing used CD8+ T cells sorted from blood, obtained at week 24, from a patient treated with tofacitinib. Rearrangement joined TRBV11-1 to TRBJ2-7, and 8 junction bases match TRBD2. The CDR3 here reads CASSLGWSGGPKEQYF. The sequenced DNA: TGTGCCAGCAGCTTGGGTTGGAGCGGGGGCCCTAAGGAGCAGTACTTC.